The entry below describes one TCR beta chain. These data originate in a study of blood T cell repertoires in COVID-19. Turning to the study itself: Whether acute or convalescent, the COVID-19 samples came from the United States, Italy and Spain. T cells, B-cell-depleted T cells, or PBMCs supplied cDNA or gDNA.

Study processing details: Reference gene primer amplification gave estimated nucleated cell counts. The assay was immunoSEQ multiplex PCR, and TCRdb's table has in-frame clones only and misses some. V and J calls and clone size come straight from that table; D and trimming were deduced from the DNA. The sample holds about 270,000 clones, about 87% seen once. V was trimmed by 0 bases and J by 8 bases, leaving 23 bases between them. CDR3 length: 17 residues. Germline V gene sequence: CDR1 SGHRS, CDR2 YFSETQ. Material: peripheral blood. The chain recombines TRBV5-1 with TRBJ1-1; TRBD1 is a possible D gene (5 bases). The TCR sequence derives from a man aged 55 to 70 who had recovered from COVID-19. Here the CDR3 reads CASSLAPSRGQGREAFF. The CDR3, as DNA: TGCGCCAGCAGCTTGGCCCCGAGTCGGGGCCAAGGGAGGGAAGCTTTCTTT.